These 24 T cell receptor beta chains were all obtained from the same sample, sequenced in a study of Graves' ophthalmopathy and Graves' hyperthyroidism. Researchers took RNA transcripts and amplified TCR beta CDR3 regions from them. Following a first-round RT-PCR that used HTBI primers, a second-round multiplex PCR was carried out. Each CDR3 protein is one row after TCRdb ran MiXCR on the multiplex PCR reads. The sample lists some 520,000 distinct CDR3 sequences; 13% to 15% were seen once. Specimen: blood. These receptor sequences come from a woman aged 25 to 39 with Graves' ophthalmopathy.

In its sample, this clonotype was seen many times. The chain carries TRBV7-8 and TRBJ2-7; tentative D call: TRBD1 (6 bases). The V gene's germline CDR1 is SGHVS and CDR2 FQNEAQ. V shed 4 bases and J shed 2 bases, with 12 bases lying between them. The CDR3 has 14 amino acids. CDR3 sequence (DNA): TGTGCCAGCAGCTCCACCGGACAGACCTACGAGCAGTACTTC. Its translation is CASSSTGQTYEQYF.

This clonotype has a count of ten or more. The chain has TRBV6-5 and TRBJ2-2; 9 positions match TRBD2. The V gene end was trimmed by 6 bases and the J gene end by 7 bases; junction bases not matched to a gene: 9. Germline assignment: CDR1 MNHEY and CDR2 SVGAGI. This CDR3 spans 15 amino acids. CDR3 sequence reads: CASRIAGVRGGELFF. The DNA of the CDR3 is TGTGCCAGCAGAATAGCGGGGGTTAGGGGCGGGGAGCTGTTTTTT.

This clonotype turned up a few times. The chain employs TRBV4-1 and TRBJ2-2; 7 bases fit TRBD1. Germline V lookup: CDR1 MGHRA, CDR2 YSYEKL. This CDR3 contains 15 residues. V was pared by 3 bases and J by 2 bases, with 3 bases of the junction left unmatched. DNA for the CDR3: TGCGCCAGCAGCCAGACAGGGTTTAACACCGGGGAGCTGTTTTTT. This gives the protein CASSQTGFNTGELFF.

V and J are TRBV19 and TRBJ2-7, with 7 bases lining up with TRBD2. J gave up 4 bases and V 2 bases, and 8 bases lay outside the gene matches. CDR1 is LNHDA and CDR2 is SQIVND in the germline V gene (reference sequence). CDR3 length: 15 residues. The CDR3 bases are TGTGCCAGTAGTATAACGACCGGGACTAATTACGAGCAGTACTTC. It specifies CASSITTGTNYEQYF.

The sample holds many counts of this clonotype. The chain joins TRBV12-3 or TRBV12-4 to TRBJ1-2, with D unresolved. Trimming pared 3 bases from V and 4 bases from J, leaving 18 bases between. The CDR3 contains 16 residues. This CDR3 reads CASSLGHPRDSYGYTF. In nucleotides, the CDR3 is TGTGCCAGCAGTTTGGGCCACCCCCGGGATTCCTATGGCTACACCTTC.

The rearrangement links TRBV6-1 to TRBJ2-6, with no clear D. Trimming pared 3 bases from V and 3 bases from J, leaving 6 bases between. CDR1 and CDR2 (germline): MNHNS, SASEGT. The CDR3 length is 14 residues. The CDR3, as DNA: TGTGCCAGCAGTGACGGGTTTGGGGCCAACGTCCTGACTTTC. It translates to CASSDGFGANVLTF.

This clonotype was detected many times. The V and J genes are TRBV6-5 and TRBJ1-2; no reliable D call. This CDR3 region has 15 residues. Germline CDR1 is MNHEY and CDR2 is SVGAGI. The V end lost 7 bases, the J end lost 8 bases, and 23 bases lay between the germline ends. The CDR3 coding sequence is TGTGCCAGCACCCCACGCGGCCCCCCCTCAGGAGGCTACACCTTC. This encodes CASTPRGPPSGGYTF.

In this sample, this clonotype turned up many times. The chain joins TRBV29-1 to TRBJ2-7; TRBD2 might be the D (6 bases). Germline V CDR1 and CDR2: SQVTM, ANQGSEA. The V and J ends lost 2 bases and 0 bases respectively, with 11 bases between them. This CDR3 spans 14 amino acids. Here the CDR3 reads CSVEISGDSYEQYF. CDR3 DNA sequence: TGCAGCGTTGAAATTAGCGGCGACTCCTACGAGCAGTACTTC.

This clonotype was found many times. V and J are TRBV6-5 and TRBJ2-7; D remains ambiguous. This CDR3 region has 13 residues. Per germline, CDR1 MNHEY and CDR2 SVGAGI. V lost 1 base to trimming and J lost 6 bases, with 10 bases between them. The CDR3 spells CASSYCPGCEQYF. CDR3 sequence (DNA): TGTGCCAGCAGTTACTGTCCCGGCTGCGAGCAGTACTTC.

Only one count was recorded for this clonotype. The chain has TRBV7-9 and TRBJ2-2, with TRBD1 as a possible D gene (5 bases). With 6 bases removed from V and 9 bases from J, the gap between germline ends came to 14 bases. CDR1 and CDR2 from the germline V gene are SEHNR and FQNEAQ (reference sequence). The CDR3 contains 13 residues. CDR3 sequence reads: CASSRIQGWELFF. CDR3 sequence (DNA): TGTGCCAGCAGTCGCATCCAGGGCTGGGAGCTGTTTTTT. The complete variable domain, with remaining parts taken from reference TRBV7-9 and TRBJ2-2, reads DTGVSQNPRHKITKRGQNVTFRCDPISEHNRLYWYRQTLGQGPEFLTYFQNEAQLEKSRLLSDRFSAERPKGSFSTLEIQRTEQGDSAMYLCASSRIQGWELFFGEGSRLTVL.

This clonotype has a count of ten or more. The chain recombines TRBV6-1 with TRBJ1-1; D perhaps matches TRBD1 (6 bases). The ends were cut back, 4 bases at V and 1 base at J, with 10 bases in the middle. Germline CDR1 and CDR2: MNHNS and SASEGT. There are 14 residues in the CDR3. This CDR3 is CASSVLQGNTEAFF. The CDR3 nucleotides read TGTGCCAGCAGTGTCCTACAGGGGAACACTGAAGCTTTCTTT.

V is TRBV12-3 or TRBV12-4 and J is TRBJ1-1; no definite D call. The CDR3 has 10 amino acids. V lost 8 bases and J lost 6, with 7 bases in between. CDR3 DNA: TGTGCCAGCGTATTTTCTGAAGCTTTCTTT. This sequence encodes CASVFSEAFF.

This clonotype has a count of ten or more. This chain joins TRBV19 and TRBJ1-5; D uncertain. CDR1 is LNHDA, CDR2 SQIVND, per germline (reference sequence). V shed 3 bases and J shed 6 bases, with 15 bases lying between them. There are 15 residues in the CDR3. This chain's CDR3 is CASSIDIRTVQPQHF. CDR3 nucleotides: TGTGCCAGTAGTATTGACATTCGCACGGTTCAGCCCCAGCATTTT.

The chain is built from TRBV4-1 and TRBJ2-7; D is uncertain. Trimming pared 3 bases from V and 2 bases from J, leaving 11 bases between. Germline V gene data show CDR1 as MGHRA and CDR2 as YSYEKL. This CDR3 has 14 amino acids. This chain's CDR3 is CASSQGRDTYEQYF. The CDR3 region has the DNA TGCGCCAGCAGCCAGGGTAGGGATACCTACGAGCAGTACTTC.

The sample holds many counts of this clonotype. This chain links TRBV9 with TRBJ2-5; 11 bases are shared with TRBD2. This CDR3 region has 15 residues. Germline V lookup: CDR1 SGDLS, CDR2 YYNGEE. Germline trimming cut 0 bases from V and 4 bases from J; bases unmatched to any gene: 2. CDR3 loop: CASSVDSGRGETQYF. CDR3 sequence (DNA): TGTGCCAGCAGCGTAGATAGCGGGAGGGGAGAGACCCAGTACTTC.

The chain uses TRBV7-9 and TRBJ2-4; D may match TRBD1 or TRBD2 (6 bases each). The CDR3 is made up of 17 amino acids. CDR1 is SEHNR, CDR2 FQNEAQ, per germline (reference sequence). V lost 5 bases and J 2 bases, leaving 19 bases between the germline ends. Written as DNA, the CDR3 is TGTGCCAGCAGCGTAGACGGGGGCGCTTTTTCCAAAAACATTCAGTACTTC. This translates into CASSVDGGAFSKNIQYF.

This clonotype has at least ten counts. V is TRBV6-5 and J is TRBJ1-2, with 12 bases matching TRBD1. This CDR3 is 16 amino acids long. Unmatched junction bases numbered 10, after V lost 7 bases and J lost 4 bases. CDR1 is MNHEY and CDR2 is SVGAGI in the germline V gene. The CDR3 nucleotides read TGTGCCAGCACCCGCGGGACAGGGGGCGAAAGCTATGGCTACACCTTC. The encoded protein is CASTRGTGGESYGYTF.

This clonotype was seen ten or more times. The chain has TRBV6-5 and TRBJ1-1; D remains unclear. Looked up from germline, CDR1 is MNHEY and CDR2 is SVGAGI. The CDR3 consists of 11 residues. Between the trimmed V and J ends, which lost 2 bases and 7 bases, there was a span of 5 bases. The CDR3 reads CASSYVNEAFF. The CDR3 region has the DNA TGTGCCAGCAGTTACGTCAATGAAGCTTTCTTT.

This clonotype came up many times. The chain joins TRBV6-1 to TRBJ1-5; 8 bases match TRBD1. Germline assignment: CDR1 MNHNS and CDR2 SASEGT. V was clipped by 5 bases and J by 4 bases; unmatched bases: 7. This CDR3 spans 15 amino acids. CDR3 in amino acids: CASSRTGGTNQPQHF. The CDR3 nucleotides are TGTGCCAGCAGTCGTACAGGGGGTACTAATCAGCCCCAGCATTTT.

The CDR3 loop is CASSYSALDPASYEQYF. The CDR3 nucleotides are TGTGCCAGCAGTTACTCCGCGTTAGACCCAGCCTCCTACGAGCAGTACTTC. The chain employs TRBV6-5 and TRBJ2-7; unclear D gene. This CDR3 is built from 17 residues. CDR1 and CDR2 from the germline V gene are MNHEY and SVGAGI. The ends were cut back, 0 bases at V and 0 bases at J, with 15 bases in the middle.

This clonotype was seen many times. The chain joins TRBV6-1 to TRBJ1-2, with 7 positions matching TRBD1. The germline V gene has CDR1 MNHNS and CDR2 SASEGT. This CDR3 is 15 amino acids long. Trimming removed 6 bases from V and 8 bases from J; junction bases left unmatched: 15. CDR3 residues: CASREIGGQIVGYTF. In nucleotides, the CDR3 is TGTGCCAGCAGGGAGATCGGGGGACAGATCGTCGGCTACACCTTC.

This chain uses TRBV28 with TRBJ2-4, with unresolved D. V lost 5 bases and J lost 8, with 16 bases in between. CDR1 is MDHEN, CDR2 SYDVKM, per germline. CDR3 length: 14 residues. CDR3 residues: CASSPPPGRDIQYF. The CDR3 DNA follows: TGTGCCAGCAGTCCCCCCCCCGGTCGTGACATTCAGTACTTC.

The table lists this clonotype with many counts. The chain couples TRBV20-1 to TRBJ1-1, with 7 bases that match TRBD1. Trimming removed 6 bases from V and 4 bases from J; junction bases left unmatched: 11. CDR1 is DFQATT, CDR2 SNEGSKA, per germline (reference sequence). The CDR3 runs 14 residues. CDR3 region: CSAMTDRAGTEAFF. DNA of the CDR3: TGCAGTGCGATGACCGACAGGGCTGGCACTGAAGCTTTCTTT.

The table lists this clonotype with many counts. The chain employs TRBV12-5 and TRBJ1-1, with D uncertain. The V gene's germline CDR1 is LGHNT and CDR2 FRNRAP. CDR3 length equals 13 residues. With 7 bases removed from V and 3 bases from J, the gap between germline ends came to 12 bases. Here the CDR3 DNA reads TGTGCTAGTGCCCTCCGAGGGTACACTGAAGCTTTCTTT. Translating it yields CASALRGYTEAFF.